This T cell receptor (beta chain) emerged from a study of blood T cell repertoires in COVID-19. The CDR3 is 15 amino acids. The V and J ends lost 4 bases and 2 bases respectively, with 12 bases between them. CDR1 is MDHEN and CDR2 is SYDVKM in the germline V gene. Clones were sequenced by immunoSEQ multiplex PCR, and TCRdb holds only the in-frame ones, with some missing. The sample has about 410,000 clones, less than 95% seen once; the top ten hold less than 0.75%. The rearrangement links TRBV28 to TRBJ1-5, with D possibly being TRBD1 (5 bases). Sequences were obtained from PBMCs or T cells enriched from blood (not recorded which). This TCR came from a man aged 18 to 30 who had recovered from COVID-19. The chain's CDR3 is CASSWRGAGNQPQHF. CDR3 DNA sequence: TGTGCCAGCAGTTGGCGGGGCGCGGGCAATCAGCCCCAGCATTTT.